This T cell receptor (beta chain) was sequenced during a study of blood T cell repertoires in COVID-19. Across the whole study: T cells, B-cell-depleted T cells, or PBMCs supplied cDNA or gDNA.

Residents of over 20 US areas, aged 18 to 89 years, made up the participants. Each participant's cohort was designated according to participant-reported clinical history. The assay was immunoSEQ multiplex PCR, and TCRdb's table has in-frame clones only and misses some. The data contain roughly 250,000 clones, about 90% of them singletons. Sequenced: PBMCs or T cells enriched from blood (not recorded which). The sequence was collected from a woman under 30 who had recovered from COVID-19.

In DNA, the CDR3 is TGTGCCAGCAGCTTGGGTCTGTCCGACAGGGTCCACGCTTTCTTT. Amino acids: CASSLGLSDRVHAFF. The chain joins TRBV5-6 to TRBJ1-1; 7 nucleotides agree with TRBD1. The CDR3 contains 15 residues. Per germline, CDR1 SGHDT and CDR2 YYEEEE. J was trimmed by 11 bases and V by 0 bases; bases with no gene match: 13. The variable domain in full, completed from reference TRBV5-6 and TRBJ1-1, reads DAGVTQSPTHLIKTRGQQVTLRCSPKSGHDTVSWYQQALGQGPQFIFQYYEEEERQRGNFPDRFSGHQFPNYSSELNVNALLLGDSALYLCASSLGLSDRVHAFFGQGTRLTVV.